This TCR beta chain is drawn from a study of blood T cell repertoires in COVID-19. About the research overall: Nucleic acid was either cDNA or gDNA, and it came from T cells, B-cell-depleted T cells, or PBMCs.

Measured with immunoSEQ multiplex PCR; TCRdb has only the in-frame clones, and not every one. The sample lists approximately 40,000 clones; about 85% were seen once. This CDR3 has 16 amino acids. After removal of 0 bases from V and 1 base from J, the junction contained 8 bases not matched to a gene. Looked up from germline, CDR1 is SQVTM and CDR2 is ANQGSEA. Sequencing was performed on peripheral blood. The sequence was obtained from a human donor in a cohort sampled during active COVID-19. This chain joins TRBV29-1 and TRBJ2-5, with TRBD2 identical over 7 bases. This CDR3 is CSVEDPLLAGQETQYF. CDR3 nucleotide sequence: TGCAGCGTTGAAGATCCCCTTTTAGCGGGCCAAGAGACCCAGTACTTC. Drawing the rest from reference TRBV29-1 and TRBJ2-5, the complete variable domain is SAVISQKPSRDICQRGTSLTIQCQVDSQVTMMFWYRQQPGQSLTLIATANQGSEATYESGFVIDKFPISRPNLTFSTLTVSNMSPEDSSIYLCSVEDPLLAGQETQYFGPGTRLLVL.